These 26 T cell receptor beta chains originate from one sample sequenced in a study of T cell repertoires in cytomegalovirus infection. TCRdb processed the reads anew with MiXCR; each CDR3 protein has one entry. The table records fewer than 550,000 distinct CDR3 sequences, around 27% of them present only once. Sequenced: PBMCs. The receptors were gathered from a human donor in good health (CMV status not recorded). Some clones in this sample may be carry-over from other donors' samples.

This clonotype was detected a few times. Here the CDR3 DNA reads TGCGCCAGCAGCCCGCTAGGTGGTTTAAGGTACAATGAGCAGTTCTTC. Translation gives CASSPLGGLRYNEQFF. The chain combines TRBV4-1 with TRBJ2-1; D gene unclear. The CDR3 contains 16 residues. Deletions cut 4 bases from V and 4 bases from J, with 17 bases between. CDR1 and CDR2 (germline): MGHRA, YSYEKL.

V gene TRBV2 combines with J gene TRBJ1-4; D is possibly TRBD1 (6 bases). The V gene's germline CDR1 is SNHLY and CDR2 FYNNEI. V was shortened by 3 bases and J by 10 bases, with 21 bases between the two germline ends. This CDR3 is 16 amino acids long. This CDR3 reads CASSEAWSGVAGKLFF. CDR3 nucleotides: TGTGCCAGCAGTGAGGCGTGGTCAGGGGTGGCGGGAAAACTGTTTTTT.

There are a few counts of this clonotype. The rearrangement links TRBV19 to TRBJ2-1; D remains unclear. Germline V gene data show CDR1 as LNHDA and CDR2 as SQIVND (reference sequence). The CDR3 has 9 residues. The V gene lost 3 bases and the J gene lost 15 bases, with 6 bases spanning the gap. In DNA form, the CDR3 reads TGTGCCAGTAGTATTATCCCGTTCTTC. This encodes CASSIIPFF.

The gene calls are TRBV9 and TRBJ2-5; perhaps TRBD2 as D (5 bases). V was shortened by 3 bases and J by 5 bases, with 14 bases between the two germline ends. Germline V CDR1 and CDR2: SGDLS, YYNGEE. The CDR3 sequence is 14 residues long. The DNA for the CDR3 is TGTGCCAGCAGCGCCGGACCCAAGCGGGAGACCCAGTACTTC. This sequence encodes CASSAGPKRETQYF.

In its sample, this clonotype was seen many times. The CDR3, as DNA: TGTGCCAGCAGCTTGAAGACAGGGGGCTGGGAGACCCAGTACTTC. Protein sequence: CASSLKTGGWETQYF. The chain carries TRBV7-8 and TRBJ2-5, with 10 nucleotides matching TRBD1. The CDR3 runs 15 residues. The V gene end was trimmed by 3 bases and the J gene end by 5 bases; junction bases not matched to a gene: 6. Germline CDR1 is SGHVS and CDR2 is FQNEAQ.

The rearrangement links TRBV4-3 to TRBJ2-1; 7 bases are shared with TRBD2. This CDR3 spans 16 amino acids. Losses at the gene ends were 2 bases for V and 4 bases for J; bases not matched to a gene: 8. Germline CDR1 is LGHNA and CDR2 is YSLEER. The CDR3 sequence is CASSQSHSGNYNEQFF. Here the CDR3 DNA reads TGCGCCAGCAGCCAATCACACAGCGGGAATTACAATGAGCAGTTCTTC.

This clonotype was picked up many times. The chain is built from TRBV7-2 and TRBJ1-2; 10 bases align to TRBD1. The CDR3 is 15 residues long. J gave up 3 bases and V 1 base, and 2 bases lay outside the gene matches. Per germline, CDR1 SGHTA and CDR2 FQGNSA. The CDR3 bases are TGTGCCAGCAGCTTAGGACAGGGGGCCGACTATGGCTACACCTTC. Its protein is CASSLGQGADYGYTF.

This clonotype has a handful of counts. The rearrangement joins TRBV12-3 or TRBV12-4 to TRBJ1-5; 7 bases line up with TRBD1. V dropped 5 bases and J dropped 7; count of bases not matched to a gene: 5. The CDR3 is made up of 13 amino acids. CDR3: CASSDRASQPQHF. In nucleotides, the CDR3 is TGTGCCAGCAGTGACAGGGCCTCACAGCCCCAGCATTTT.

This clonotype was observed a few times. The chain combines TRBV6-2 or TRBV6-3 with TRBJ1-5; no clear D. V lost 2 bases to trimming and J lost 0 bases, with 17 bases between them. Germline values: CDR1 MNHEY, CDR2 SVGEGT. There are 18 residues in the CDR3. Written as DNA, the CDR3 is TGTGCCAGCAGTTACGAGCCTGGACCCTCATATAGCAATCAGCCCCAGCATTTT. Amino acids: CASSYEPGPSYSNQPQHF.

The chain is built from TRBV23-1 and TRBJ1-5; 8 nucleotides agree with TRBD1. TRBV23-1 is known as an ORF, though its function is uncertain. Trimming at V came to 4 bases and at J to 0 bases, leaving 5 bases not matched to a gene. The CDR3 is 16 amino acids. The CDR3 DNA reads TGCGCCAGCAGTCTGGACAGGGTGGATAGCAATCAGCCCCAGCATTTT. Amino acid sequence: CASSLDRVDSNQPQHF.

This clonotype was recorded once. The rearrangement links TRBV28 to TRBJ1-6, with a tentative D call TRBD1 (6 bases). Germline CDR1 MDHEN, CDR2 SYDVKM. The CDR3 totals 15 residues. The V end was cut by 7 bases, the J end by 9 bases, with 19 bases between. The CDR3 sequence is CASTPTGPSSSPLHF. CDR3 in DNA: TGTGCCAGCACCCCTACAGGGCCCTCCAGTTCACCCCTCCACTTT.

The chain recombines TRBV29-1 with TRBJ2-7; TRBD2 matches 13 bases. V lost 6 bases to trimming and J lost 3 bases; unmatched junction nucleotides: 14. The CDR3 loop spans 17 amino acids. Germline V gives CDR1 SQVTM, CDR2 ANQGSEA. CDR3 in DNA: TGCAGCGTGAATGGACTAGCGGGAGCAAGCCGCTACTACGAGCAGTACTTC. This codes for CSVNGLAGASRYYEQYF.

This chain links TRBV28 with TRBJ2-5, with TRBD1 matching 9 bases. This CDR3 has 15 residues. J lost 5 bases, V lost 5 bases, and 9 bases had no gene match. The germline V gene encodes CDR1 MDHEN and CDR2 SYDVKM. The CDR3 sequence is CASSLDYRGRETQYF. The CDR3 DNA reads as TGTGCCAGCAGTCTGGATTACAGGGGGCGTGAGACCCAGTACTTC.

CDR3 protein: CASSLMGVTDTQYF. Here the CDR3 DNA reads TGTGCCAGCAGTTTAATGGGAGTCACAGATACGCAGTATTTT. This chain uses TRBV27 with TRBJ2-3, with TRBD2 as a possible D gene (5 bases). Deletions cut 2 bases from V and 2 bases from J, with 8 bases between. Germline V CDR1 and CDR2: MNHEY, SMNVEV (reference sequence). CDR3 length equals 14 residues.

The chain has TRBV4-3 and TRBJ2-1; D is ambiguous. V dropped 0 bases and J dropped 1 base, with 7 bases sitting between them. Germline V gene sequence: CDR1 LGHNA, CDR2 YSLEER. The length of the CDR3 is 15 residues. This chain's CDR3 is CASSQDKNSYNEQFF. CDR3 coding DNA: TGCGCCAGCAGCCAAGATAAGAATTCCTACAATGAGCAGTTCTTC.

The V and J genes are TRBV4-1 and TRBJ1-4; TRBD1 might be the D (6 bases). V was cut by 2 bases and J by 8 bases, with 12 bases left in between. Germline V gives CDR1 MGHRA, CDR2 YSYEKL. CDR3 size: 14 residues. CDR3 nucleotides: TGCGCCAGCAGCCAACTACAGGGTCTCGAAAAACTGTTTTTT. Translated: CASSQLQGLEKLFF.

The chain joins TRBV28 to TRBJ2-6, with a possible D match to TRBD1 (5 bases). CDR3 length equals 14 residues. Germline V gene sequence: CDR1 MDHEN, CDR2 SYDVKM. The V end was cut by 7 bases, the J end by 2 bases, with 9 bases between. The CDR3 loop reads CASTIQAGANVLTF. In nucleotides, the CDR3 is TGTGCCAGCACCATACAGGCTGGGGCCAACGTCCTGACTTTC.

This chain joins TRBV28 and TRBJ1-2; D uncertain. Trimming shortened V by 5 bases and J by 5 bases, and 12 bases separated the two germline ends. Germline V gene data show CDR1 as MDHEN and CDR2 as SYDVKM. The CDR3 spans 13 residues. The CDR3, as DNA: TGTGCCAGCAGTATGGCGTTTAGGTATGGCTACACCTTC. Translation gives CASSMAFRYGYTF.

The chain recombines TRBV10-3 with TRBJ2-5; 7 nucleotides match TRBD2. Losses at the gene ends were 8 bases for V and 5 bases for J; bases not matched to a gene: 8. Germline V gives CDR1 ENHRY, CDR2 SYGVKD. This CDR3 is 13 amino acids long. The CDR3: CAISWEGEETQYF. In DNA form, the CDR3 reads TGTGCCATCTCATGGGAGGGTGAGGAGACCCAGTACTTC.

This clonotype was counted between two and nine times. The chain links TRBV5-1 to TRBJ2-1, with 12 bases identical to TRBD2. From germline, CDR1 is SGHRS and CDR2 YFSETQ. The CDR3 runs 16 residues. Unmatched junction bases numbered 8, after V lost 4 bases and J lost 6 bases. CDR3 amino acids: CASSIQGLAGSNEQFF. The DNA for the CDR3 is TGCGCCAGCAGCATCCAAGGACTAGCGGGGAGCAATGAGCAGTTCTTC.

The chain carries TRBV19 and TRBJ1-1; D unclear. The CDR3 totals 15 residues. V was clipped by 7 bases and J by 2 bases, with 17 bases between them. Germline-derived CDR1 and CDR2 are LNHDA and SQIVND (reference sequence). CDR3 nucleotides: TGTGCCAGTATCACACACGCCGGCACAAACACTGAAGCTTTCTTT. Translated: CASITHAGTNTEAFF.

This clonotype has only a few counts. The chain has TRBV24-1 and TRBJ1-5, with D possibly being TRBD1 (5 bases). In germline, CDR1 is KGHDR, CDR2 SFDVKD. The length of the CDR3 is 17 residues. Trimming took off 1 base at V and 1 base at J, with 13 bases between the two ends. The CDR3 DNA reads TGTGCCACCAGTGATTTTGCCTTCAGGGCGAGCAATCAGCCCCAGCATTTT. Translated: CATSDFAFRASNQPQHF.

The rearrangement links TRBV19 to TRBJ2-1; the D gene is possibly TRBD2 (5 bases). Germline lookup yields CDR1 LNHDA and CDR2 SQIVND (reference sequence). This CDR3 has 13 residues. Trimming took off 1 base at V and 7 bases at J, with 8 bases between the two ends. CDR3 amino acids: CASSIAGSNEQFF. DNA of the CDR3: TGTGCCAGTAGTATAGCGGGGTCGAATGAGCAGTTCTTC.

The rearrangement links TRBV6-5 to TRBJ1-5, with TRBD1 as a possible D gene (5 bases). The germline V and J ends were trimmed by 5 bases and 2 bases, with 16 bases remaining between them. The CDR3 is made up of 16 amino acids. CDR1 MNHEY and CDR2 SVGAGI come from the germline V gene. The CDR3 region is CASSGGSVSGNQPQHF. For the CDR3, the DNA is TGTGCCAGCAGTGGGGGAAGTGTTTCTGGCAATCAGCCCCAGCATTTT.

This chain uses TRBV19 with TRBJ2-2; D could derive from TRBD1 or TRBD2 (5 bases each). Germline lookup yields CDR1 LNHDA and CDR2 SQIVND (reference sequence). With 4 bases removed from V and 3 bases from J, the gap between germline ends came to 9 bases. The CDR3 has 14 amino acids. This chain's CDR3 is CASSRRGDTGELFF. CDR3 sequence (DNA): TGTGCCAGTAGTAGAAGGGGAGACACCGGGGAGCTGTTTTTT.

The rearrangement uses TRBV28 and TRBJ1-5; D unresolved. The CDR3 spans 16 residues. Trimming cost V 7 bases and J 6 bases, with 22 bases left between them. The germline CDR1 and CDR2 sequences are MDHEN and SYDVKM. The CDR3 DNA is TGTGCCAGCACCCCTCTGGCGCGGGGAAATAGTCAGCCCCAGCATTTT. Translating it yields CASTPLARGNSQPQHF.